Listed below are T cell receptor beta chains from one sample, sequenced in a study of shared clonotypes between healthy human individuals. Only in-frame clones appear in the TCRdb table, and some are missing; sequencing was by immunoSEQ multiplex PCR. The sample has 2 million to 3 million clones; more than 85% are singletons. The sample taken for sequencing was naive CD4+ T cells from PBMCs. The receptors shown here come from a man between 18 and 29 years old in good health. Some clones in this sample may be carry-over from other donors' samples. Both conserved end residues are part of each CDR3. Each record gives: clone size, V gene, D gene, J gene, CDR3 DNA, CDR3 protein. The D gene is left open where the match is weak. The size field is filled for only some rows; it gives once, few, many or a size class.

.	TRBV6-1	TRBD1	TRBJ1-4	TGTGCCAGCAGGGAGGGACAGGTTTTTAATGAAAAACTGTTTTTT	CASREGQVFNEKLFF
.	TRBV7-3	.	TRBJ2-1	TGTGCCAGCAGCTTAAGAGGTCCGAGTAAGAGTGAGCAGTTCTTC	CASSLRGPSKSEQFF
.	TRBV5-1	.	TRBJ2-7	TGCGCCAGCAGCTTGGATTCAAGTAGCTCCTACGAGCAGTACTTC	CASSLDSSSSYEQYF
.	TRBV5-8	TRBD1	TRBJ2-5	TGTGCCAGCAGCCCTGCCGGGACAGCTCAAGAGACCCAGTACTTC	CASSPAGTAQETQYF
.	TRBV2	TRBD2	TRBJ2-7	TGTGCCAGCACCCTAGCGGGAGTGTGGGCGGGGCAGTACTTC	CASTLAGVWAGQYF
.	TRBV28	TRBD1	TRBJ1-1	TGTGCCAGCAGTTTGCACAGGGGCCTCGGGAACACTGAAGCTTTCTTT	CASSLHRGLGNTEAFF
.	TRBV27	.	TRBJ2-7	TGTGCCAGTTTTCCCGGCACAGTCTCCCACTACTACGAGCAGTACTTC	CASFPGTVSHYYEQYF
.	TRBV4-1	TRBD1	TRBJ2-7	TGCGCCAGCAGCCATCCGGGACAGGCAATTTACGAGCAGTACTTC	CASSHPGQAIYEQYF
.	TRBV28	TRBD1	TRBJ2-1	TGTGCCAGCAGCCCAGCCACAGGGGAAGGCTGCGAGCAGTTCTTC	CASSPATGEGCEQFF
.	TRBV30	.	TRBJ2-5	TGTGCCTTAAACCACCGGACCCCTACGGAGACCCAGTACTTC	CALNHRTPTETQYF
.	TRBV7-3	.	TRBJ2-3	TGTGCCAGCAGCTCCGGACCGGGACGGAGCACAGATACGCAGTATTTT	CASSSGPGRSTDTQYF
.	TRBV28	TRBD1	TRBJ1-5	TGTGCCAGCAGTTCGGACAGGGAGGATAGCAATCAGCCCCAGCATTTT	CASSSDREDSNQPQHF
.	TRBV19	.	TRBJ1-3	TGTGCCAGTAGCGATCGCCCCGTCGTGATTTTTGACACCATATATTTT	CASSDRPVVIFDTIYF
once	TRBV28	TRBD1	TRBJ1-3	TGTGCCAGCAGTGACTGGGACAGCAATGCTGGAAACACCATATATTTT	CASSDWDSNAGNTIYF
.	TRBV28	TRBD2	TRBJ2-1	TGTGCCAGCAGCAAAAGGGCTAGCGGGAGATCAAAAGAGCAGTTCTTC	CASSKRASGRSKEQFF
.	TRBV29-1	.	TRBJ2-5	TGCAGCGTTGTCATGAGAATGAGAGAGACCCAGTACTTC	CSVVMRMRETQYF
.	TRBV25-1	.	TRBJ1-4	TGTGCCAGCAGTGAATATAACGGTGAAAAACTGTTTTTT	CASSEYNGEKLFF
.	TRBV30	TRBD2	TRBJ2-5	TGTGCCTGGGGCCCCCGGGGGGTATGGGAGCAGTACTTC	CAWGPRGVWEQYF
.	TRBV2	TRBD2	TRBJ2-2	TGTGCCAGCAGTGAGCTAGCGGGAACGAACACCGGGGAGCTGTTTTTT	CASSELAGTNTGELFF
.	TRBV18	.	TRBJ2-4	TGTGCCAGCTCACAAGACAGTTTACCTAGCATTCAGTACTTC	CASSQDSLPSIQYF
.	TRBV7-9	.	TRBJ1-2	TGTGCCAGCAGCACACTACCACAGGGAGGCTATGGCTACACCTTC	CASSTLPQGGYGYTF
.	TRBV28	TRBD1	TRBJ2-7	TGTGCCAGCAGCACACCGGGACAGACGTACGAGCAGTACTTC	CASSTPGQTYEQYF
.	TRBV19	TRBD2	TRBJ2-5	TGTGCCAGTAGTATCCCCGGGAGGGGTGCGGGGGAGACCCAGTACTTC	CASSIPGRGAGETQYF
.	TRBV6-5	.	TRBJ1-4	TGTGCCAGCAGTTACTCAACAGGGAGGGAAGAAAAACTGTTTTTT	CASSYSTGREEKLFF
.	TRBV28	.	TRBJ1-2	TGTGCCAGCAGTTTTCGGGGGCCCCCTAACTATGGCTACACCTTC	CASSFRGPPNYGYTF
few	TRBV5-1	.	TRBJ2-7	TGCGCCAGCAGCGCCGGCTTCTACGAGCAGTACTTC	CASSAGFYEQYF
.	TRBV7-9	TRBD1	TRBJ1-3	TGTGCCAGCAGCTCGGCCCCAGTACAGGGGAAGGCGGGAAATTTT	CASSSAPVQGKAGNF
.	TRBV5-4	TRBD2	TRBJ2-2	TGTGCCAGCACCGTCAGCGGGAGGGCCTCCGGGGAGCTGTTTTTT	CASTVSGRASGELFF
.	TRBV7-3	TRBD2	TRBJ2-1	TGTGCCAGCAGCCTCGGGACTAGCGGGAGTGGGGATGAGCAGTTCTTC	CASSLGTSGSGDEQFF
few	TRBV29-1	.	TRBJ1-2	TGCAGCGTTGCCCTGTTAGGCTATGGCTACACCTTC	CSVALLGYGYTF
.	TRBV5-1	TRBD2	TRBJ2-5	TGCGCCAGCAGCCCGGGACTAGCGGGAGACGAGACCCAGTACTTC	CASSPGLAGDETQYF
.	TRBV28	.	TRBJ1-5	TGTGCCAGCAGCGAGGGGGAGGGTGTGGTGAATCAGCCCCAGCATTTT	CASSEGEGVVNQPQHF